These T cell receptor beta chains were read from a single sample in a study of T cell responses to AZD1222 COVID-19 vaccine. TCRdb's table, derived via immunoSEQ multiplex PCR, lists solely in-frame clones and lacks some. The data show some 81,000 clones, 70% to 90% seen once. The input for sequencing was peripheral blood, taken 28 days after the second AZD1222 dose. These receptors were taken from an adult who received the AZD1222 COVID-19 vaccine. The CDR3 runs from the conserved cysteine through the conserved F or W. D genes are given only for firm matches. The size entry is marked missing in some rows and otherwise reads once, few, many or a size class.

CDR3aa: CASRRQGANTGELFF; CDR3nt: TGTGCCAGCAGACGACAGGGGGCGAACACCGGGGAGCTGTTTTTT; v_gene: TRBV6-6; d_gene: TRBD1; abundance: -; j_gene: TRBJ2-2
CDR3aa: CAWSPGREQFF; CDR3nt: TGTGCCTGGAGTCCGGGAAGAGAGCAGTTCTTC; v_gene: TRBV30; d_gene: -; abundance: -; j_gene: TRBJ2-1
CDR3aa: CASSEALTNEQFF; CDR3nt: TGTGCCAGCAGTGAAGCGCTCACCAATGAGCAGTTCTTC; v_gene: TRBV2; d_gene: -; abundance: -; j_gene: TRBJ2-1
CDR3aa: CASSFGGSTYEQYF; CDR3nt: TGTGCCAGTAGTTTTGGAGGGTCGACCTACGAGCAGTACTTC; v_gene: TRBV25-1; d_gene: -; abundance: -; j_gene: TRBJ2-7
CDR3aa: CALREGSGANVLTF; CDR3nt: TGTGCCCTCCGAGAGGGCTCTGGGGCCAACGTCCTGACTTTC; v_gene: TRBV6-5; d_gene: -; abundance: -; j_gene: TRBJ2-6
CDR3aa: CATSRDTPTVDNEKLFF; CDR3nt: TGTGCCACCAGCAGAGATACCCCGACAGTGGATAATGAAAAACTGTTTTTT; v_gene: TRBV15; d_gene: -; abundance: -; j_gene: TRBJ1-4
CDR3aa: CASSPTGGSFPGYTF; CDR3nt: TGTGCCAGCAGCCCCACAGGGGGTTCCTTCCCTGGCTACACCTTC; v_gene: TRBV5-8; d_gene: TRBD1; abundance: -; j_gene: TRBJ1-2
CDR3aa: CASSSPSRGSYEQYF; CDR3nt: TGTGCCAGCAGTTCCCCTTCAAGGGGCTCCTACGAGCAGTACTTC; v_gene: TRBV6-5; d_gene: -; abundance: -; j_gene: TRBJ2-7
CDR3aa: CASTGTGGNSPLHF; CDR3nt: TGTGCCAGCACCGGTACAGGGGGGAATTCACCCCTCCACTTT; v_gene: TRBV2; d_gene: TRBD1; abundance: once; j_gene: TRBJ1-6
CDR3aa: CASSLGSAGGNTIYF; CDR3nt: TGTGCCAGCAGCTTAGGGTCGGCAGGGGGAAACACCATATATTTT; v_gene: TRBV7-6; d_gene: -; abundance: few; j_gene: TRBJ1-3
CDR3aa: CASSRGPSGNEQFF; CDR3nt: TGTGCCAGCAGTCGAGGGCCCTCGGGCAATGAGCAGTTCTTC; v_gene: TRBV7-3; d_gene: -; abundance: -; j_gene: TRBJ2-1
CDR3aa: CASSSLAGLNTGELFF; CDR3nt: TGTGCCAGCAGCTCACTAGCGGGACTGAACACCGGGGAGCTGTTTTTT; v_gene: TRBV5-4; d_gene: TRBD2; abundance: -; j_gene: TRBJ2-2
CDR3aa: CASSPGTGETGELFF; CDR3nt: TGTGCCAGCAGCCCCGGAACAGGGGAAACCGGGGAGCTGTTTTTT; v_gene: TRBV5-4; d_gene: TRBD1; abundance: once; j_gene: TRBJ2-2
CDR3aa: CATSSRGYEQYF; CDR3nt: TGTGCCACCAGCAGCAGAGGATACGAGCAGTACTTC; v_gene: TRBV15; d_gene: -; abundance: -; j_gene: TRBJ2-7
CDR3aa: CASSPRTSGKTDTQYF; CDR3nt: TGTGCCAGCAGCCCCCGGACTAGCGGGAAAACAGATACGCAGTATTTT; v_gene: TRBV7-2; d_gene: TRBD2; abundance: -; j_gene: TRBJ2-3
CDR3aa: CASSQDWVAGTREQFF; CDR3nt: TGCGCCAGCAGCCAAGACTGGGTAGCGGGGACGAGGGAGCAGTTCTTC; v_gene: TRBV4-1; d_gene: TRBD2; abundance: -; j_gene: TRBJ2-1
CDR3aa: CASSPQPTNEKLFF; CDR3nt: TGTGCCAGCAGCCCACAGCCAACTAATGAAAAACTGTTTTTT; v_gene: TRBV6-6; d_gene: -; abundance: -; j_gene: TRBJ1-4
CDR3aa: CASSPGTAYEQYF; CDR3nt: TGTGCCAGCAGCCCCGGGACCGCCTACGAGCAGTACTTC; v_gene: TRBV5-4; d_gene: -; abundance: -; j_gene: TRBJ2-7
CDR3aa: CASSLAGQVGYQPQHF; CDR3nt: TGTGCCAGCAGCTTGGCCGGTCAGGTTGGATATCAGCCCCAGCATTTT; v_gene: TRBV5-6; d_gene: -; abundance: -; j_gene: TRBJ1-5
CDR3aa: CASSPPGGETQYF; CDR3nt: TGTGCCAGCTCACCGCCGGGGGGAGAGACCCAGTACTTC; v_gene: TRBV18; d_gene: TRBD2; abundance: -; j_gene: TRBJ2-5
CDR3aa: CASSEGTSGIREQYF; CDR3nt: TGTGCCAGCAGCGAAGGGACTAGCGGGATCAGGGAGCAGTACTTC; v_gene: TRBV5-6; d_gene: TRBD2; abundance: once; j_gene: TRBJ2-7
CDR3aa: CASSVTGGGEQFF; CDR3nt: TGTGCCAGCAGCGTCACAGGGGGTGGTGAGCAGTTCTTC; v_gene: TRBV9; d_gene: TRBD1; abundance: -; j_gene: TRBJ2-1
CDR3aa: CASSRREGRETQYF; CDR3nt: TGTGCCAGCAGCCGACGGGAGGGCCGGGAGACCCAGTACTTC; v_gene: TRBV5-4; d_gene: TRBD2; abundance: -; j_gene: TRBJ2-5
CDR3aa: CASRPGTDTQYF; CDR3nt: TGCGCCAGCAGGCCCGGGACAGATACGCAGTATTTT; v_gene: TRBV5-1; d_gene: -; abundance: -; j_gene: TRBJ2-3
CDR3aa: CASSPTGARSEKLFF; CDR3nt: TGTGCCAGCAGTCCCACGGGGGCGCGAAGTGAAAAACTGTTTTTT; v_gene: TRBV7-2; d_gene: -; abundance: -; j_gene: TRBJ1-4
CDR3aa: CASRANPGNTIYF; CDR3nt: TGTGCCAGCAGGGCGAATCCTGGAAACACCATATATTTT; v_gene: TRBV2; d_gene: -; abundance: -; j_gene: TRBJ1-3
CDR3aa: CASSYSGNGNEQFF; CDR3nt: TGTGCCAGCAGTTACTCAGGGAACGGGAATGAGCAGTTCTTC; v_gene: TRBV6-5; d_gene: -; abundance: -; j_gene: TRBJ2-1
CDR3aa: CASSIGGGEKLFF; CDR3nt: TGTGCCAGTAGTATCGGGGGGGGTGAAAAACTGTTTTTT; v_gene: TRBV19; d_gene: -; abundance: -; j_gene: TRBJ1-4
CDR3aa: CASSTYNEQFF; CDR3nt: TGTGCCAGCAGTACATACAATGAGCAGTTCTTC; v_gene: TRBV7-9; d_gene: -; abundance: -; j_gene: TRBJ2-1
CDR3aa: CASSSARGAGSGYTF; CDR3nt: TGTGCCAGCAGCTCCGCCCGAGGAGCAGGAAGTGGCTACACCTTC; v_gene: TRBV7-2; d_gene: -; abundance: once; j_gene: TRBJ1-2